A selection of T cell receptor beta chains follows, all from one sample in a study of vaccination and CD4 T cells after COVID-19. TCRdb ran MiXCR on the PCR reads and lists one entry per CDR3 protein. The sample has roughly 18,000 distinct CDR3 sequences, around two fifths seen once; the top ten hold roughly 6.7%. The antigens for these receptors are not known. Sample: CD4+ T cells from blood, cultured in vitro, taken after SARS-CoV-2 vaccination. The receptors were sampled from a human donor who had recovered from COVID-19. The CDR3 runs from the conserved cysteine through the conserved F or W. D genes are given only for firm matches. Size is stated for part of the rows, as once, few or many counts, or as a class when the clone is expanded.

j_gene,v_gene,abundance,d_gene,CDR3aa,CDR3nt
TRBJ1-3,TRBV28,-,-,CASSMLLSSGNTIYF,TGTGCCAGCAGTATGCTACTAAGCTCTGGAAACACCATATATTTT
TRBJ1-2,TRBV7-9,few,-,CASSLGGLSYGYTF,TGTGCCAGCAGCCTGGGGGGGCTATCCTATGGCTACACCTTC
TRBJ1-1,TRBV7-3,-,-,CASSLSGSSTEAFF,TGTGCCAGCAGCTTAAGCGGCAGCAGCACTGAAGCTTTCTTT
TRBJ2-5,TRBV6-2/TRBV6-3,few,-,CASSYSRVSETQYF,TGTGCCAGCAGTTACTCTAGGGTATCGGAGACCCAGTACTTC
TRBJ2-5,TRBV6-1,-,TRBD2,CASSESAGGHETQYF,TGTGCCAGCAGTGAAAGTGCGGGGGGCCATGAGACCCAGTACTTC
TRBJ2-5,TRBV7-7,-,TRBD1,CASSNTGGGETQYF,TGTGCCAGCAGCAACACAGGGGGTGGAGAGACCCAGTACTTC
TRBJ2-3,TRBV20-1,-,TRBD2,CSAQREPTDTQYF,TGCAGTGCTCAGCGGGAGCCCACAGATACGCAGTATTTT
TRBJ2-7,TRBV11-3,-,-,CASSSQGRNEQYF,TGTGCCAGCAGCTCACAGGGGAGGAACGAGCAGTACTTC
TRBJ1-1,TRBV27,medium-sized,-,CASTSGGTEAFF,TGTGCCAGCACCTCCGGAGGCACTGAAGCTTTCTTT
TRBJ2-7,TRBV6-1,-,-,CASSEGPRGYEQYF,TGTGCCAGCAGTGAAGGGCCTAGGGGCTACGAGCAGTACTTC
TRBJ1-2,TRBV19,-,-,CASSPWAGRNYGYTF,TGTGCCAGTAGCCCATGGGCAGGGCGTAACTATGGCTACACCTTC
TRBJ1-1,TRBV7-9,-,-,CANSLGTDTEAFF,TGTGCCAACAGCTTAGGGACTGACACTGAAGCTTTCTTT
TRBJ1-5,TRBV10-2,few,TRBD1,CASWTGGNQPQHF,TGCGCCAGCTGGACAGGGGGAAATCAGCCCCAGCATTTT
TRBJ2-7,TRBV6-5,-,-,CASSYGPMTYEQYF,TGTGCCAGCAGTTACGGACCCATGACCTACGAGCAGTACTTC
TRBJ2-5,TRBV6-1,few,-,CASSSGQGGQTQYF,TGTGCCAGCAGCTCGGGTCAGGGCGGGCAGACCCAGTACTTC
TRBJ2-7,TRBV29-1,-,TRBD1,CSVRTGGFHEQYF,TGCAGCGTACGGACAGGGGGCTTCCACGAGCAGTACTTC
TRBJ2-3,TRBV12-3/TRBV12-4,-,TRBD2,CASSLATSSTQYF,TGTGCCAGCAGTTTAGCGACTAGCAGTACGCAGTATTTT
TRBJ1-1,TRBV5-6,-,-,CASSHIKGLLNTEAFF,TGTGCCAGCAGCCATATCAAGGGGCTCCTGAACACTGAAGCTTTCTTT
TRBJ1-5,TRBV27,-,-,CASGRPAVGNQPQHF,TGTGCCAGCGGCCGACCGGCGGTTGGCAATCAGCCCCAGCATTTT
TRBJ2-4,TRBV7-2,-,TRBD1,CASSPRQGAAKNIQYF,TGTGCCAGCAGCCCGAGACAGGGGGCCGCCAAAAACATTCAGTACTTC
TRBJ1-3,TRBV20-1,-,-,CSALTEPAGNTIYF,TGCAGTGCACTGACAGAGCCAGCTGGAAACACCATATATTTT
TRBJ1-6,TRBV18,few,TRBD1,CASSPTGMTSPLHF,TGTGCCAGCTCACCGACAGGGATGACTTCACCCCTCCACTTT
TRBJ1-1,TRBV7-9,-,-,CASSEVKEAFF,TGTGCCAGCAGCGAAGTTAAAGAAGCTTTCTTT
TRBJ1-3,TRBV6-1,few,-,CASRLGNTIYF,TGTGCCAGCCGCCTGGGAAACACCATATATTTT
TRBJ1-2,TRBV28,-,-,CASSPPGAGGYTF,TGTGCCAGCAGTCCCCCGGGGGCGGGTGGCTACACCTTC
TRBJ1-6,TRBV7-3,-,TRBD1,CASSSFGQGMGSPLHF,TGTGCCAGCAGCTCCTTCGGACAGGGGATGGGTTCACCCCTCCACTTT
TRBJ2-7,TRBV6-1,-,TRBD1,CASTRDRGYEQYF,TGTGCCAGCACTCGCGACAGGGGCTACGAGCAGTACTTC
TRBJ1-2,TRBV6-1,-,TRBD1,CASSPLGQGGGYTF,TGTGCCAGCAGTCCTTTGGGCCAGGGGGGGGGCTACACCTTC
TRBJ1-6,TRBV9,-,TRBD1,CASSVAGTGTPLHF,TGTGCCAGCAGCGTAGCGGGGACAGGGACACCCCTCCACTTT
TRBJ1-6,TRBV5-6,-,-,CASSFPGKHSPLHF,TGTGCCAGCAGCTTTCCAGGGAAGCATTCACCCCTCCACTTT
TRBJ2-1,TRBV19,-,-,CASSSDRSISYNEQFF,TGTGCCAGTAGTAGTGACAGGTCAATCTCCTACAATGAGCAGTTCTTC
TRBJ1-1,TRBV2,-,-,CASSFSGRTHGNTEAFF,TGTGCCAGCAGCTTCTCCGGACGGACCCATGGGAACACTGAAGCTTTCTTT
TRBJ2-7,TRBV20-1,-,TRBD2,CSATGSGRDYEQYF,TGCAGTGCAACAGGTAGCGGGAGGGACTACGAGCAGTACTTC
TRBJ1-5,TRBV7-9,-,-,CASSFPGNQPQHF,TGTGCCAGCAGCTTCCCGGGCAATCAGCCCCAGCATTTT
TRBJ1-2,TRBV21-1,-,-,CASSKEPGTDGLNYGYTF,TGTGCCAGCAGCAAAGAACCAGGGACGGACGGCCTTAACTATGGCTACACCTTC
TRBJ2-6,TRBV7-9,-,-,CASSLSRGSGANVLTF,TGTGCCAGCAGCTTATCAAGGGGTTCTGGGGCCAACGTCCTGACTTTC
TRBJ1-5,TRBV2,-,-,CASSEARGAGQPQHF,TGTGCCAGCAGTGAAGCGCGGGGGGCAGGTCAGCCCCAGCATTTT
TRBJ1-1,TRBV20-1,-,-,CSAVPGFTEAFF,TGCAGTGCCGTTCCGGGATTCACTGAAGCTTTCTTT
TRBJ1-5,TRBV27,medium-sized,TRBD1,CASSLVGQGPRQPQHF,TGTGCCAGCAGTTTAGTAGGACAGGGGCCCCGGCAGCCCCAGCATTTT
TRBJ1-5,TRBV6-2/TRBV6-3,few,-,CASSFSQGPQHF,TGTGCCAGCAGTTTTTCACAAGGGCCCCAGCATTTT
TRBJ1-3,TRBV6-5,-,-,CASSYSQGGNTIYF,TGTGCCAGCAGTTACTCGCAGGGTGGAAACACCATATATTTT
TRBJ2-3,TRBV20-1,few,-,CSARPTTDTQYF,TGCAGTGCTAGACCCACGACAGATACGCAGTATTTT
TRBJ2-1,TRBV6-7,-,-,CASSSVRGVRFF,TGTGCCAGCAGTTCGGTAAGGGGGGTTCGGTTCTTC